This TCR beta chain was observed in a study of monozygotic twins with cystic fibrosis. Measured with immunoSEQ multiplex PCR; TCRdb has only the in-frame clones, and not every one. The sample holds around 33,000 clones, approximately 87% seen once. Germline values: CDR1 MRHNA, CDR2 SNTAGT. This CDR3 comprises 10 residues. Trimming pared 11 bases from V and 6 bases from J, leaving 11 bases between. The clonotype was recovered from a girl aged 2 to 9 with cystic fibrosis. The sequenced sample consisted of blood. The chain is built from TRBV6-4 and TRBJ2-7; D is unclear. Here the CDR3 reads CASRFCEQYF. DNA of the CDR3: TGTGCCTCTCGTTTTTGCGAGCAGTACTTC.